The text below deals with one T cell receptor (beta chain). The antigen remains unidentified. Unstimulated regulatory T cells (CD4+CD25+CD127-), CD4+CD25- non-regulatory cells, CD4 and CD8 cells were FACS-sorted from thawed PBMCs. The CDR3 has 15 residues. CDR1 and CDR2 (germline): SGHRS, YFSETQ. V was trimmed by 1 base and J by 0 bases, leaving 9 bases between them. The sample originates from a study of Tregs in tolerant kidney transplant recipients. Method: immunoSEQ multiplex PCR; TCRdb's copy keeps in-frame clones and lacks some. The table has about 240,000 clones, roughly 84% seen once. The study's findings and limits: Biological reproducibility was not directly addressed, but technical replication error appeared minimal.

The V gene is TRBV5-1, the J gene TRBJ2-3; D is uncertain. Sequencing was done on a sample of CD4+ T cells from blood. This clonotype was obtained from a human donor in good health. The CDR3 loop reads CASSLQVTSTDTQYF. CDR3 bases: TGCGCCAGCAGCTTGCAAGTGACTAGCACAGATACGCAGTATTTT.